The 3 T cell receptor beta chains below were found in one sample sequenced in a study of T-cell memory formation after mild COVID-19. TCRdb redid the calling of the 5' RACE reads with MiXCR, one entry per CDR3 protein. The data contain 400,000 to 500,000 distinct CDR3 sequences, about 24% of them seen just once; the ten biggest clones take up about 10%. Material for sequencing was PBMCs or a T cell subset sorted from them (not recorded which). The receptors were gathered from an adult woman who had mild COVID-19 (a few samples of this study predate the infection). Cell type and time point are not known.

The chain recombines TRBV9 with TRBJ2-7; D call uncertain. There are 15 residues in the CDR3. V lost 0 bases to trimming and J lost 0 bases, with 10 bases between them. Looked up from germline, CDR1 is SGDLS and CDR2 is YYNGEE. Here the CDR3 reads CASSVGYKSSYEQYF. DNA for the CDR3: TGTGCCAGCAGCGTAGGGTACAAAAGCTCCTACGAGCAGTACTTC.

CDR3 bases: TGTGCCAGCGGCACCCGGGACAGGGTTTACGAGCAGTACTTC. Protein sequence: CASGTRDRVYEQYF. The chain recombines TRBV21-1 with TRBJ2-7; the DNA was not compared with TRBD1, the D call given in the table. TRBV21-1 is tagged as a pseudogene. This CDR3 is 14 amino acids long.

V is TRBV5-5 and J is TRBJ2-7; D is possibly TRBD1 (6 bases). V lost 1 base and J lost 0, with 11 bases in between. The CDR3 has 15 residues. Germline-derived CDR1 and CDR2 are SGHKS and YYEKEE (reference sequence). The CDR3 here is CASSLYRQASYEQYF. CDR3 DNA sequence: TGTGCCAGCAGCTTGTACAGACAGGCCTCCTACGAGCAGTACTTC.